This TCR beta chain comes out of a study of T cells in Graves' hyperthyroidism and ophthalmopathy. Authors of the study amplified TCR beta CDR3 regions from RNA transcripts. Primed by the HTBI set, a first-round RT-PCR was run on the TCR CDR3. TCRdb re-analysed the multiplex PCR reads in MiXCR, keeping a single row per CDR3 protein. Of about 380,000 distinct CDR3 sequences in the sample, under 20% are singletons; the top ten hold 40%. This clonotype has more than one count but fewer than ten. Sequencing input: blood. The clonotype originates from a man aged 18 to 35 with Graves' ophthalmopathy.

In DNA, the CDR3 is TGCAGTGCTAGTGACAGGGACACCTACGAGCAGTACTTC. It is translated as CSASDRDTYEQYF. The rearrangement links TRBV20-1 to TRBJ2-7; 7 nucleotides line up with TRBD1. Trimming at V came to 3 bases and at J to 2 bases, leaving 4 bases not matched to a gene. CDR1 is DFQATT and CDR2 is SNEGSKA in the germline V gene (reference sequence). The CDR3 spans 13 residues.